What follows describes a single TCR beta chain. Which antigen it targets is not known. No much larger clone exists at a distance of one base, and base qualities are not known. The source of the sample is a study of cytomegalovirus exposure and HLA in healthy donors (dated by TCRdb to between 2016 and 2019). As for the study more broadly: In an earlier analysis of about 560 of the donors, approximately 260 Gb of sequence data and 90 million to 120 million unique TCR beta sequences from roughly 200 million T cells were reported. The study aimed to test whether cataloging public T cell receptors could reveal signatures of past pathogen exposure. Typing coverage varied by locus: about 629-640 donors for A, B, C, DRB1 and DQB1; around 560 for DQA1; some 610 for DPA1; approximately 450 for DPB1. Roughly 300 gigabases of sequencing data and approximately 85 million unique TCR sequences were included in an early release covering 550 to 650 HLA-typed donors. Among about 360 genotyped donors of the cohort, an average of around 240,000 unique TCR beta nucleotide sequences were sequenced per donor, roughly 18% of them non-productive. The study used immunosequencing to profile the T cell repertoires of approximately 690 subjects and linked those repertoires to cytomegalovirus serostatus. Besides the first cohort of hundreds of subjects, a separate validation cohort made up of 120 different subjects was used. Because of strong linkage in the cohort, roughly five DR-DQ haplotypes were treated as single units for association and clustering. To decide whether each TCR beta V gene segment behaved as functional or pseudogenic, an earlier analysis of approximately 600 of the donors relied on high-throughput TCR beta sequencing. The genetic ancestry cluster associated with self-reported Caucasian donors included 81% of the 300 to 400 genotyped donors. To predict cytomegalovirus infection status, the study brought together high-throughput TCR immunosequencing, statistical association of individual TCRs with disease status, and machine learning. Donor age, sex, ethnicity and CMV serostatus were compiled together with the repertoire data. A later analysis re-examined previously published TCR beta repertoires from roughly 650 donors and added high-resolution HLA genotyping to investigate patterns of TCR occurrence. In a later genetic analysis, genome-wide SNP genotypes for about 65% of the roughly 700 donors were used, and that subset was treated as a discovery cohort. Rather than drawing on any new phenotypic data, the later analysis identified candidate immune exposures from TCR beta sequences and the way those sequences occurred across donors. HLA typing covered class I and class II loci at four-digit resolution. Every discovery cohort repertoire had been produced on one sequencing platform. Findings and caveats that apply to the study as a whole: A later analysis found that most CMV-associated TCR beta chains appeared HLA-restricted, with HLA associations seemingly driven largely by CMV exposure. In an earlier analysis of some 500 of the donors, most TCR beta V segments appeared in productive rearrangements about 87% or about 30% of the time, broadly matching IMGT annotations. In vitro tests confirmed that a few of the cytomegalovirus-associated TCR beta chains recognize cytomegalovirus antigens. In a later analysis, several top co-occurrence clusters were reported to appear linked to parvovirus B19, influenza, CMV and Epstein-Barr virus. In the study, 150 to 200 TCR beta chains were listed as associated with cytomegalovirus. Across donors, most TCR sequences were observed very rarely, whereas some public TCRs were present in many individuals. In a later analysis, the rate of TCR association differed among HLA loci, with DRB1 alleles having the most associated TCRs and HLA-C alleles having the fewest. A later analysis found that HLA-associated TCR beta chains were more clonally expanded and had lower generation probabilities than equally common non-associated chains. Roughly uniform sequencing depth across donors was assumed in presence/absence analyses, although this assumption may not hold. Because HLA typing was missing for some donors at each locus, association tests included only the typed subset. V-gene and J-gene trimming of TCR beta chains was associated with a missense DCLRE1C variant in a later genetic analysis, and the association was replicated in an independent cohort. The earlier analysis of nearly 600 of the donors excluded over 15 rarely observed V segments, including chromosome 9 orphons, because counts were too low. Cytomegalovirus status was reported to be diagnosed by the classifier with high specificity and sensitivity in both the original and validation cohorts. The authors suggested that the approach could potentially be extended to other disease states and immunological phenotypes. According to a later genetic analysis, donors in an Asian-associated ancestry cluster had fewer N-insertions in productive TCRs than the approximately 670-donor mean. Some IMGT-functional V segments, including TRBV6-2 and TRBV6-3, could not be distinguished by the 87-base-pair reads and were therefore excluded. In a later analysis, over 15,000 TCR beta sequences were associated with specific HLA alleles at a false discovery rate of 0.05. A cluster of highly shared sequence variants was judged likely to be a technical artifact of the sequencing pipeline. Correlated functional status among segregating V segments might reflect linkage disequilibrium, but an unknown experimental factor could not be ruled out. CMV serostatus was the only immune exposure information available for the cohort. In this cohort, only TCR beta chains were sequenced, and detectable features were limited by the absence of alpha or paired-chain data. When HLA alleles, especially DR and DQ, strongly co-occurred, attributing TCR associations to individual alleles was difficult. A further reported finding was that TCR beta sequences accurately predicted the HLA-A and HLA-B alleles for most subjects in the first cohort.

The cohort was made up of roughly 670 healthy bone marrow donors. Cohort members were all nominally healthy when sampled, although unrecorded immune exposures were likely present. The donor tested CMV seropositive and was one of the 289 seropositive cohort members. Each donor provided a peripheral blood sample, and peripheral blood mononuclear cells were used for TCR beta sequencing. Genomic DNA was extracted from the blood cell samples with the Qiagen DNeasy Blood Extraction Kit. Deletion took 1 base off V and 4 bases off J, with a span of 11 bases between the germline ends. The CDR3 has 15 amino acids, counting the end cysteine and phenylalanine. Of the read, only the CDR3 DNA is kept; its 45 bases are in frame from base 1. Reading the germline V gene gives CDR1 SNHLY and CDR2 FYNNEI. The library was obtained by the immunoSEQ multiplex PCR assay. The multiplex PCR relied on a mix of 60 forward primers for TCR Vbeta segments and 13 reverse primers for TCR Jbeta segments. A multiplex PCR assay on genomic DNA amplified the CDR3 region of rearranged TCR beta genes. The amplified TCR beta libraries were sequenced on the Illumina HiSeq System as 87-base-pair reads. Per the source publication's procedure: Across the 666 repertoires, a later analysis counted 75 million to 90 million unique TCR beta chains, approximately 10 million of which were shared by at least two donors. Raw reads were error-corrected and collapsed into unique sequences with a nearest-neighbor algorithm that merged closely related sequences to remove PCR and sequencing errors. V, D and J gene segments were assigned by aligning CDR3 sequences to IMGT reference sequences. For a sequence to be retained, at least a six-nucleotide match to both a V gene segment and a J gene segment was required. A rearrangement was called productive if the CDR3 had no stop codons and remained in frame with V and J, and every other rearrangement was called non-productive. Following IMGT convention, CDR3 was defined as the stretch from the second conserved V-encoded cysteine up to the conserved J-encoded phenylalanine. The earlier analysis of 500 to 650 of the donors excluded any sequence lacking an unambiguous match to a single V gene segment. An earlier analysis of 500 to 700 of the donors classified V segments as functional when productive rearrangements were above 56.7% and as segregating when the standard deviation between donors was above 5%. A statistical classification framework was built for diagnosing cytomegalovirus status from the catalog of TCR beta chain sequences. A later analysis assigned V and J genes by comparing TCR nucleotide sequences with IMGT/GENE-DB human TR gene sequences. A later analysis assigned CDR3 sequences and most-parsimonious VDJ recombination scenarios with the TCRdist pipeline. In a later analysis, every TCR beta chain was defined by the combination of its CDR3 amino acid sequence and its V-gene family, and reads without a unique V-gene family were dropped. As a way to deal with suspected cross-contamination and a sequencing artifact, a later analysis dropped over 550 nucleotide sequences that were highly shared and had low generation probability. In a later analysis, a clonal expansion index was calculated for each public chain from normalized within-repertoire ranks of inferred template counts. In a later analysis, generation probabilities were computed using a VDJ recombination model fitted to out-of-frame rearrangements, and the results were checked against IGoR. In a later analysis, hypergeometric tests were used to score TCR-TCR, TCR-HLA and TCR-CMV co-occurrence, with a repertoire-size bias correction applied to TCR pairs. In a later analysis, false discovery rates were estimated by permuting HLA or CMV assignments 20 times. A later analysis grouped co-occurring TCRs with DBSCAN, adding TCRdist sequence similarity when clustering within HLA-allele-positive subsets. Repertoires with fewer than 30,000 or more than 120,000 public chains were left out of co-occurrence clustering, as were five repertoires with anomalous nucleotide sharing. The clones in this table, taken by TCRdb from immuneACCESS, are in-frame only. Not every clone is retained; where verified, under half of the shortfall comes from an unresolved V gene, and the cause of the rest is unknown. Clone size and V and J calls were adopted from that table, with D and trimming inferred from the DNA. In this sample the table shows approximately 69,000 clones, approximately 70% of which occur a single time. The leading ten clones occupy about a fifth of the sample.

This TCR was sampled from a man aged 35 to 55 in good health and CMV-seropositive. The sequenced material came from PBMCs. The chain is encoded by TRBV2 joined to TRBJ1-5, with the D gene call left open. The CDR3 protein is CASSEVAGGNQPQHF. At the DNA level, the sequence is TGTGCCAGCAGTGAAGTGGCAGGTGGGAATCAGCCCCAGCATTTT.